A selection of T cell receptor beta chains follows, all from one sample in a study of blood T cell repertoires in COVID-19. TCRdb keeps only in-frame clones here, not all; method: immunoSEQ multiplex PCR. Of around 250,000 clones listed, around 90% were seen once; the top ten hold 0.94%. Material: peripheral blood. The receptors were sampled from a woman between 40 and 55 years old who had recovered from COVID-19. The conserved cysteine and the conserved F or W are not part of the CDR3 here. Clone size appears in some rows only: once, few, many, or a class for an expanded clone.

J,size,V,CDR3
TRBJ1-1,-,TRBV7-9,ASSPSDREAF
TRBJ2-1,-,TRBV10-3,AISGTYNEQF
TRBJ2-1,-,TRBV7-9,ASSFSSGAYNEQF
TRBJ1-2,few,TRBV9,ASSVEAGDGYT
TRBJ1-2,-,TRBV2,ASSDAQNYGYT
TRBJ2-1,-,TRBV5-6,ASSDGTGFLLANNEQF
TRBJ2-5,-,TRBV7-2,ASSPRGGREGKETQY
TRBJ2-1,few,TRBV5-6,ASSFSPSGTYNEQF
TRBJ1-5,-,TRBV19,ASSIVSWAGAGNQPQH
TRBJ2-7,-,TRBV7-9,ASSSPKGLAGAYEQY
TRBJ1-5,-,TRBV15,ATSSDWTGTQPQH
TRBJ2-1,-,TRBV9,ASSVDGSGYNEQF
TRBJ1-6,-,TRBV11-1,ASSTGTVGSPLH
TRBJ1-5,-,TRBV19,ASRVGQDNQPQH
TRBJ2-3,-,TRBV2,ASSPIAGAWTDTQY
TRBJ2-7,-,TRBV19,ASSIRGGLPYEQY
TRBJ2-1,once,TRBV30,AWRGLAGDNEQF
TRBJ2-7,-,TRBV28,ASSSAQGTMEEQY
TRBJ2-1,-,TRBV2,ASSQGNNEQF
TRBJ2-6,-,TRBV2,ASRLAGLSGANVLT
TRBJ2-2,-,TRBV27,ASSASGSSPGELF
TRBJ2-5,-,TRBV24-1,ATSDPGLAGDETQY
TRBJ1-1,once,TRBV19,ASTYHTEAF
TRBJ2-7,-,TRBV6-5,ASRTTRQAEQY
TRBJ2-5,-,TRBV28,ASSRRLVQY
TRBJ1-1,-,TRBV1,TSSQERGTGWTTEAF
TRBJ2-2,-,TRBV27,ASSLFGGELF
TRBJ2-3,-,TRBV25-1,ASSEVSTDTQY
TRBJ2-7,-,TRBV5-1,ASSRGDRDAYEQY
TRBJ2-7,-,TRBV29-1,SARTGTSEGEQY
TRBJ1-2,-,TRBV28,ASSFPVGEGNGYT
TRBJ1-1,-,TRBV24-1,ATSGGAEAF
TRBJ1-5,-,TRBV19,ASSMAEGKGNQPQH
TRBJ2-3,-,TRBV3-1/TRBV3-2,ASSQDYGGGTDTQY
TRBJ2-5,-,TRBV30,AWRKWEGIETQY
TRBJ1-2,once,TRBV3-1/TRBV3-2,ASSQGLGQGTGGYT
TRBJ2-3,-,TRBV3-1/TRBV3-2,ASSQWLGQVADTQY
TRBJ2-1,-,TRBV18,ASSPSSSYNEQF
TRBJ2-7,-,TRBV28,ASSLYQASGKTYEQY
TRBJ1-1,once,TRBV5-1,ASSWGLNEPTEAF
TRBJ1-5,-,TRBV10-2,ASSQGTYSNQPQH
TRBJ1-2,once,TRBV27,ATLPLSGYGYT
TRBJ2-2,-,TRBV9,ASSSSGRPTNTGELF
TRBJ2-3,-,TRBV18,ASSPLAQTDSADTQY
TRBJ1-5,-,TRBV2,ASSDRPDFQPQH
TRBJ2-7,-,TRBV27,ASRLAGDPYEQY
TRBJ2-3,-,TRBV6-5,ASSGLAYTDTQY
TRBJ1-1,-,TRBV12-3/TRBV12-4,ASSLQGNTEAF
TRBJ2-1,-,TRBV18,ASSTSGSGAYNEQF
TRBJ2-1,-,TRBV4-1,ASSQQTSGALYNEQF
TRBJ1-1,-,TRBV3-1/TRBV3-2,ASQGQPNTEAF
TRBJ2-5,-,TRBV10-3,AISESLDRGEETQY
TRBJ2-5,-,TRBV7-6,ASSPMTGTQETQY
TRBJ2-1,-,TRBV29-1,SVTLPGQNYNEQF
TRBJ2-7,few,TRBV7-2,ASSLAGGSYEQY
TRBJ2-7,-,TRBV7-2,ASSLGLAGGPEQY
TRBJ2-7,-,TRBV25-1,ASSYIGSYEQY
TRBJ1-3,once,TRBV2,ASSELSPQGSSGNTIY